This TCR beta chain was captured by sequencing in a study of T cell changes during pregnancy in multiple sclerosis. Produced via immunoSEQ multiplex PCR; TCRdb's table is partial and in-frame only. The sample holds about 62,000 clones, about 93% seen once. Sequenced material: CD8+ T cells from peripheral blood mononuclear cells, taken in the second trimester of pregnancy. The clonotype was recovered from a female donor with multiple sclerosis, enrolled in a pregnancy study.

The CDR3 spells CASSESPLAGVYQETQYF. The CDR3 DNA follows: TGTGCCAGCAGTGAATCGCCCCTAGCGGGAGTGTACCAAGAGACCCAGTACTTC. V and J are TRBV25-1 and TRBJ2-5; 10 bases agree with TRBD2. V dropped 1 base and J dropped 0; count of bases not matched to a gene: 8. The CDR3 loop spans 18 amino acids. From germline, CDR1 is MGHDK and CDR2 SYGVNS.